One and the same sample provided the 18 T cell receptor beta chains below, sequenced in a study of cytomegalovirus exposure and HLA in healthy donors (TCRdb year 2017). The method was the immunoSEQ multiplex PCR assay. The multiplex PCR relied on a mix of 60 forward primers for TCR Vbeta segments and 13 reverse primers for TCR Jbeta segments. TCRdb obtained this table from immuneACCESS and retained in-frame rearrangements with V and J assigned. These tables miss some clones; where compared with another copy, unresolved V genes account for less than half of the shortfall, and the remainder is unexplained. The sample's table lists a count of tens of thousands of clones. The ten largest clones represent 5.5% of the sample. The sequencing input was PBMCs. All receptors come from a girl aged 5 to 17 in good health and CMV-seropositive.

The chain joins TRBV5-1 to TRBJ2-5, with TRBD2 as a possible D gene (6 bases). V lost 3 bases and J lost 5, with 14 bases in between. Germline CDR1 and CDR2: SGHRS and YFSETQ. The CDR3 spans 14 residues. CDR3 nucleotides: TGCGCCAGCAGCTCCCCGTCTAGCGCGGAGACCCAGTACTTC. This codes for CASSSPSSAETQYF. Combining the CDR3 with reference TRBV5-1 and TRBJ2-5 gives the whole variable domain KAGVTQTPRYLIKTRGQQVTLSCSPISGHRSVSWYQQTPGQGLQFLFEYFSETQRNKGNFPGRFSGRQFSNSRSEMNVSTLELGDSALYLCASSSPSSAETQYFGPGTRLLVL.

This chain links TRBV4-2 with TRBJ2-1, with 16 nucleotides matching TRBD2. This CDR3 region has 15 residues. From germline, CDR1 is LGHNA and CDR2 YNFKEQ. The V gene end was trimmed by 6 bases and the J gene end by 8 bases; junction bases not matched to a gene: 4. DNA for the CDR3: TGTGCCAGCAGGGGGACTAGCGGGGGGGCGGATGAGCAGTTCTTC. Protein product: CASRGTSGGADEQFF.

The genes are TRBV6-7 and TRBJ2-7, with D possibly matching TRBD1 (6 bases). TRBV6-7 falls under the ORF class, with uncertain function. There are 16 residues in the CDR3. Trimming removed 0 bases at V and 0 bases at J, with 12 bases between. CDR3 residues: CASSYSIGTSSYEQYV. The CDR3 DNA sequence: TGTGCCAGCAGTTACTCGATCGGGACAAGCTCCTACGAGCAGTACGTC.

This chain connects TRBV27 to TRBJ2-2; 7 bases are shared with TRBD1. Germline CDR1 and CDR2: MNHEY and SMNVEV (reference sequence). The CDR3 has 17 amino acids. J was trimmed by 0 bases and V by 3 bases; bases with no gene match: 7. CDR3 coding DNA: TGTGCCAGCAGTTTCCGACAGGGACGTCCGAACACCGGGGAGCTGTTTTTT. Translation gives CASSFRQGRPNTGELFF.

The rearrangement links TRBV25-1 to TRBJ2-7; D possibly corresponds to TRBD1 (5 bases). The CDR3 sequence is 14 residues long. Between the trimmed V and J ends, which lost 5 bases and 0 bases, there was a span of 11 bases. Germline V gives CDR1 MGHDK, CDR2 SYGVNS. The CDR3 loop reads CASSPEQDSYEQYF. For the CDR3, the DNA is TGTGCCAGCAGTCCAGAACAGGACTCCTACGAGCAGTACTTC.

The chain carries TRBV5-3 and TRBJ1-2, with D tentatively TRBD1 (5 bases). TRBV5-3 is recorded as an ORF, its role being uncertain. The CDR3 contains 18 residues. Trimming shortened V by 2 bases and J by 4 bases, and 24 bases separated the two germline ends. CDR3 bases: TGTGCCAGAAGCTTCCCTCCATGGTTGGAGACAGATTCCTATGGCTACACCTTC. This translates into CARSFPPWLETDSYGYTF.

The J gene is TRBJ2-1, the V gene TRBV2; 9 bases agree with TRBD1. The J segment lost 9 bases and the V segment lost 4 bases, leaving 19 bases of the junction unmatched. The CDR3 has 18 residues. Germline CDR1 is SNHLY and CDR2 is FYNNEI. The CDR3 region is CASSALSPGQGFKAEQFF. CDR3 nucleotides: TGTGCCAGCAGTGCACTCTCCCCGGGACAGGGTTTTAAGGCTGAGCAGTTCTTC.

The rearrangement joins TRBV7-2 to TRBJ2-5, with D unresolved. CDR1 SGHTA and CDR2 FQGNSA come from the germline V gene. V was trimmed by 2 bases and J by 5 bases, leaving 6 bases between them. The CDR3 is 12 amino acids. The CDR3 spells CASSLYRETQYF. CDR3 DNA sequence: TGTGCCAGCAGCTTATATCGGGAGACCCAGTACTTC.

The chain is built from TRBV7-2 and TRBJ2-5, with 10 nucleotides matching TRBD2. V shed 5 bases, J shed 4 bases, and the junction held 7 bases outside the gene matches. There are 15 residues in the CDR3. The V gene's germline CDR1 is SGHTA and CDR2 FQGNSA. The CDR3 is CASSPHLAGVETQYF. The CDR3, as DNA: TGTGCCAGCAGCCCCCACCTAGCGGGGGTAGAGACCCAGTACTTC.

The V call is TRBV7-8, the J call TRBJ2-7, with 9 bases lining up with TRBD1. The germline gives CDR1 SGHVS, CDR2 FQNEAQ. The CDR3 runs 15 residues. Trimming removed 5 bases from V and 5 bases from J; junction bases left unmatched: 10. The CDR3, as DNA: TGTGCCAGCAGCCTCCGGGACAGGGCAGTTCACGAGCAGTACGTC. This sequence encodes CASSLRDRAVHEQYV.

J is TRBJ2-2 and V is TRBV19; 7 nucleotides match TRBD1. V lost 6 bases, J lost 5 bases, and 18 bases stayed unmatched. Germline CDR1 and CDR2: LNHDA and SQIVND (reference sequence). The length of the CDR3 is 18 residues. DNA of the CDR3: TGTGCCAGTAGGAAACGAAGCCTCGGTGGGACAGATACCGGGGAGCTGTTTTTT. Protein product: CASRKRSLGGTDTGELFF.

This chain links TRBV6-5 with TRBJ2-7; D perhaps matches TRBD1 (5 bases). The germline V and J ends were trimmed by 6 bases and 2 bases, with 14 bases remaining between them. This CDR3 region has 14 residues. The germline V gene has CDR1 MNHEY and CDR2 SVGAGI. The CDR3 sequence: CASRPLRGTYEQYF. CDR3 nucleotides: TGTGCCAGCAGACCCCTTAGGGGTACCTACGAGCAGTACTTC.

The V and J genes are TRBV12-2 and TRBJ2-7; TRBD1, the table's D call, was not compared with the DNA. TRBV12-2 is described as a pseudogene. The CDR3 loop spans 14 amino acids. The CDR3 is CASRLWAGSYEQYV. CDR3 coding DNA: TGTGCAAGTCGCTTATGGGCAGGGTCCTACGAGCAGTACGTC.

As regards this clone: At one boundary the junction diverges from the germline segment, which might be a read error. The rearrangement joins TRBV4-3 to TRBJ2-1; D unclear. Germline CDR1 LGHNA, CDR2 YSLEER. This CDR3 contains 17 residues. This chain's CDR3 is CASSPRPLPSSDNEQFF. DNA of the CDR3: TGCGCCAGCAGTCCTAGACCCCTTCCAAGCTCCGACAATGAGCAGTTCTTC.

The chain recombines TRBV19 with TRBJ1-2, with 9 bases identical to TRBD1. This CDR3 is 14 amino acids long. The ends lost 7 bases at V and 7 bases at J; junction bases unmatched: 10. Germline V lookup: CDR1 LNHDA, CDR2 SQIVND (reference sequence). For the CDR3, the DNA is TGTGCCAGTACCCCATTGACAGGGGGTGGTGGCTACACCTTC. This codes for CASTPLTGGGGYTF.

Worth noting for this clone: At one of its ends the junction is not consistent with the germline gene, which may arise from a read error. This sample also contains other DNA sequences that code for the same CDR3. The chain is built from TRBV6-5 and TRBJ1-6; 10 nucleotides match TRBD1. Looked up from germline, CDR1 is MNHEY and CDR2 is SVGAGI. The CDR3 length is 15 residues. This CDR3 is CASRTTGGSDSPLHF. In DNA form, the CDR3 reads TGTGCCAGCAGAACGACAGGGGGCTCTGATTCACCCCTACACTTT.

This rearrangement joins TRBV18 to TRBJ1-1; D ambiguous. Germline values: CDR1 KGHSH, CDR2 LQKENI. V was cut by 0 bases and J by 11 bases, with 10 bases left in between. This CDR3 has 12 amino acids. CDR3 in DNA: TGTGCCAGCTCACCACCTACGGGGTCGGCTTTCTTT. Translating gives CASSPPTGSAFF. Drawing the rest from reference TRBV18 and TRBJ1-1, the complete variable domain is NAGVMQNPRHLVRRRGQEARLRCSPMKGHSHVYWYRQLPEEGLKFMVYLQKENIIDESGMPKERFSAEFPKEGPSILRIQQVVRGDSAAYFCASSPPTGSAFFGQGTRLTVV.

The chain carries TRBV6-5 and TRBJ1-1, with D perhaps TRBD1 (6 bases). V was cut by 2 bases and J by 5 bases, with 12 bases left in between. CDR1 is MNHEY, CDR2 SVGAGI, per germline. The CDR3 extends over 14 amino acids. This CDR3 is CASSYRGGRTEAFF. The CDR3 region has the DNA TGTGCCAGCAGTTACCGCGGGGGGCGGACTGAAGCTTTCTTT.